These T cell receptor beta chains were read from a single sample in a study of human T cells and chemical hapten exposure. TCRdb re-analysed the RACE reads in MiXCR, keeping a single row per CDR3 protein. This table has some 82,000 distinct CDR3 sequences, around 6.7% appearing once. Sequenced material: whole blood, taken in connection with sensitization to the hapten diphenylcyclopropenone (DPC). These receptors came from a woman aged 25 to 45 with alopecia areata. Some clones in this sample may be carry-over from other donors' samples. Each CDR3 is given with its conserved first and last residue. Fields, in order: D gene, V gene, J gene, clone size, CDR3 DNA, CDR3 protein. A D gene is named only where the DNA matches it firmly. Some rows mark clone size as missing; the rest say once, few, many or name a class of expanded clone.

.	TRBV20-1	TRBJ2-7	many	TGCAGTGCTAGAGACCGTGACGGATCCTACGAGCAGTACTTC	CSARDRDGSYEQYF
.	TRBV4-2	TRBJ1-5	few	TGTGCCAGCAGCCCGTCGACAGCTAGCAATCAGCCCCAGCATTTT	CASSPSTASNQPQHF
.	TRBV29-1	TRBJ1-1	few	TGCAGCGTTGGTGAACCGAACACTGAAGCTTTCTTT	CSVGEPNTEAFF
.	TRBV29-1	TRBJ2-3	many	TGCAGCGTTGAAGATTGGACAGATACTAGCACAGATACGCAGTATTTT	CSVEDWTDTSTDTQYF
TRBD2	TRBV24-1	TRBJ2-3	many	TGTGCCACCAGTGATTTACTAGCGGCTAGCACAGATACGCAGTATTTT	CATSDLLAASTDTQYF
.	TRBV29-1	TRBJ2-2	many	TGCAGCGTTGAGCCACCTCGCCGGACCCTCACCGGGGAGCTGTTTTTT	CSVEPPRRTLTGELFF
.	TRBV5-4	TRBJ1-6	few	TGTGCCAGCAGAGAGGGGCTCTATAATTCACCCCTCCACTTT	CASREGLYNSPLHF
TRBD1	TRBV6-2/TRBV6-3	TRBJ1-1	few	TGTGCCAGCAGCCGATCGGGATCGACAGGGCGAGCTTTCTTT	CASSRSGSTGRAFF
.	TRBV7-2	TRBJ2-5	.	TGTGCCAGCAGCCCAGCCGAACAAGAGACCCAGTACTTC	CASSPAEQETQYF
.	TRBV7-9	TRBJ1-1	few	TGTGCCAGCAGCTTCCAGGGGAAAAACACTGAAGCTTTCTTT	CASSFQGKNTEAFF
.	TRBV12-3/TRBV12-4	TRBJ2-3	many	TGTGCCAGCAGTTTAGTTGATTTGTATAGCCCCGCAGATACGCAGTATTTT	CASSLVDLYSPADTQYF
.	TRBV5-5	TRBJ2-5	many	TGTGCCAGCAGCTTGGCTAGGACTGCGCAAGAGACCCAGTACTTC	CASSLARTAQETQYF
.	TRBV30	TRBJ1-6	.	TGTGCCTGGAGTCGGCAGGGAAATTCACCCCTCCACTTT	CAWSRQGNSPLHF
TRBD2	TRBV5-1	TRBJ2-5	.	TGCGCCAGCAATTTAGCGGGACAAGAGACCCAGTACTTC	CASNLAGQETQYF
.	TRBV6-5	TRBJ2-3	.	TGTGCCAGCAGTTACCGCGTCAGATCAGATACGCAGTATTTT	CASSYRVRSDTQYF
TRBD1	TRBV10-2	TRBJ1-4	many	TGCGCCAGCAGTGGACAGGGTGGTGAAAAACTGTTTTTT	CASSGQGGEKLFF
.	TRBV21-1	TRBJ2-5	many	TGTGCCAGCAGCAAAACAATCCCGACTAGCGGCCAAGAGACCCAGTACTTC	CASSKTIPTSGQETQYF
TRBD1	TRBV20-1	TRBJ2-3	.	TGCAGTGCTAGAGAGACAGGGGGTGCGCAGTATTTT	CSARETGGAQYF
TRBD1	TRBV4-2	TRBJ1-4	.	TGTGCCAGCAGCCGACAACCGGGACAGGGTGATGAAAAACTGTTTTTT	CASSRQPGQGDEKLFF
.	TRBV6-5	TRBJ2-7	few	TGTGCCAGCAGTTACTCCGACCCCTACGAGCAGTACTTC	CASSYSDPYEQYF
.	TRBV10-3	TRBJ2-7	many	TGTGCCATCAGTGAGTATCGACTCATCCCCCTCTCCTACGAGCAGTACTTC	CAISEYRLIPLSYEQYF
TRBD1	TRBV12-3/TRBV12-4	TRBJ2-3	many	TGTGCCAGCAGTCCCGGACAGGGGTCCCTCCCAGATACGCAGTATTTT	CASSPGQGSLPDTQYF
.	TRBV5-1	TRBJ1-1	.	TGCGCCAGCAGCTTGGAATGGGGACCGGTGAACACTGAAGCTTTCTTT	CASSLEWGPVNTEAFF
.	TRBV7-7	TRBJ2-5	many	TGTGCTAGCAGCTTGAACCGGAACAAAGAGACCCAGTACTTC	CASSLNRNKETQYF
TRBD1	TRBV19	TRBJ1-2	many	TGTGCCAGTAGTGTTACCAGACAGGGGGCCTATGGCTACACCTTC	CASSVTRQGAYGYTF
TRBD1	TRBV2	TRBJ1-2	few	TGTGCCAGCAGTACAGGGGCGGACTATGGCTACACCTTC	CASSTGADYGYTF
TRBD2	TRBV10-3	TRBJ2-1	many	TGTGCCATCAGCAACCCTAGCGGGGGTTTCGACAATGAGCAGTTCTTC	CAISNPSGGFDNEQFF
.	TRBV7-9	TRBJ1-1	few	TGTGCCAGCAGCTTAGGAGGGGGGCGGGCCACTGAAGCTTTCTTT	CASSLGGGRATEAFF
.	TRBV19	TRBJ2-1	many	TGTGCCAGTAGTATAGGTTACAATGAGCAGTTCTTC	CASSIGYNEQFF
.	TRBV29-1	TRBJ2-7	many	TGCAGCGTCCGCCACGGTTCCTACGAGCAGTACTTC	CSVRHGSYEQYF
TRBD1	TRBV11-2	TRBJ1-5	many	TGTGCCAGCAGCTTGGAGACAGGGGCTTTTCAGCCCCAGCATTTT	CASSLETGAFQPQHF
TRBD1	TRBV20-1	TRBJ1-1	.	TGCAGTGCTAGAGTGGACAGGATCTCTGAAGCTTTCTTT	CSARVDRISEAFF
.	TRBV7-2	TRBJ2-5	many	TGTGCCAGCAGCCCCAATAGAGTACTCCAGTACTTC	CASSPNRVLQYF
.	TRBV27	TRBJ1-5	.	TGTGCCAGCAGTCCGACCCCCCAGCATTTT	CASSPTPQHF
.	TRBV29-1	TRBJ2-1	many	TGCAGCGTTGTGGGACCAAAAGGCGGTGAGCAGTTCTTC	CSVVGPKGGEQFF
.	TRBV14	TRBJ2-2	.	TGTGCCAGCAGCCAGGTTCGGACAAACACCGGGGAGCTGTTTTTT	CASSQVRTNTGELFF
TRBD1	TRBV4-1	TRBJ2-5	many	TGCGCCAGCAGCCAAGCCGCCCCCGGGACAGGCCAAGAGACCCAGTACTTC	CASSQAAPGTGQETQYF
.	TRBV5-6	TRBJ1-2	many	TGTGCCAGCAGCGGGGATATGGGCGCGGGAGGCTACACCTTC	CASSGDMGAGGYTF
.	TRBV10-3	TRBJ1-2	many	TGTGCCATCAGTGAGCTGCCGTTGGGGATCTATGGCTACACCTTC	CAISELPLGIYGYTF
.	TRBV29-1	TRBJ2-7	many	TGCAGCGTTGAAGGGCCAGGGACCTACGAGCAGTACTTC	CSVEGPGTYEQYF